This T cell receptor beta chain was sequenced for a study of blood T cell repertoires in COVID-19. Study-level background: Sources were T cells, B-cell-depleted T cells, or PBMCs; the material itself was cDNA or gDNA.

Source study methods: Estimation of nucleated cell counts was performed using reference gene primer amplification. The assay was immunoSEQ multiplex PCR, and TCRdb's table has in-frame clones only and misses some. Clonal size and the V and J genes are those of that table, whereas D and trimming came from the DNA. The table records about 280,000 clones, 87% of them present only once. This CDR3 is built from 15 residues. Germline V gene lookup returns CDR1 SGHRS and CDR2 YFSETQ. With 2 bases clipped from V and 4 bases from J, the junction kept 7 bases outside the gene matches. Clinical history as reported by participants underpinned cohort assignment. What the recovered Cohort 3 donors had was two negative PCRs, clearance, or symptom resolution.

The TCR originated in a middle-aged woman who had recovered from COVID-19. Material: PBMCs or T cells enriched from blood (not recorded which). V usage is TRBV5-1 and J usage is TRBJ2-5; 8 bases match TRBD1. CDR3 in amino acids: CASSFSGGDSETQYF. CDR3 bases: TGCGCCAGCAGCTTCTCAGGGGGCGATTCAGAGACCCAGTACTTC. Combining the CDR3 with reference TRBV5-1 and TRBJ2-5 gives the whole variable domain KAGVTQTPRYLIKTRGQQVTLSCSPISGHRSVSWYQQTPGQGLQFLFEYFSETQRNKGNFPGRFSGRQFSNSRSEMNVSTLELGDSALYLCASSFSGGDSETQYFGPGTRLLVL.